Listed here is a single TCR beta chain. The CDR3 loop spans 13 amino acids. Per the germline V gene, CDR1 is MNHNS and CDR2 is SASEGT. The V and J ends lost 6 bases and 8 bases respectively, with 16 bases between them. This entry comes from a study of cytomegalovirus exposure and HLA in healthy donors. The primer mix had 60 Vbeta and 13 Jbeta primers. Only in-frame clones appear in the TCRdb table, and some are missing; sequencing was by immunoSEQ multiplex PCR. The sample table includes roughly 71,000 clones. The origin of this receptor is a woman aged 40 to 55 in good health and CMV-seropositive. The specimen was PBMCs. The rearrangement joins TRBV6-1 to TRBJ1-2; a weak D match, TRBD1 (6 bases). In DNA form, the CDR3 reads TGTGCCAGCAGCTTAACAGGGTCCGGGGGCTACACCTTC. This encodes CASSLTGSGGYTF.